This TCR beta chain was obtained from a study of blood T cell repertoires in COVID-19. Study as a whole: T cells, B-cell-depleted T cells, or PBMCs supplied cDNA or gDNA.

Germline V gene data show CDR1 as SGHRS and CDR2 as YFSETQ. This CDR3 is built from 16 residues. V lost 2 bases, J lost 1 base, and 7 bases stayed unmatched. The data were produced by immunoSEQ multiplex PCR, yet TCRdb's version contains in-frame clones alone and is incomplete. The sample holds about 140,000 clones; 75% to 80% are singletons and the top ten take roughly 2.9%. The sample consisted of PBMCs or T cells enriched from blood (not recorded which). The TCR comes from a woman aged 45 to 65 who had recovered from COVID-19. This chain links TRBV5-1 with TRBJ2-5; 8 bases line up with TRBD1. The CDR3 is CASSLDRGRSQETQYF. The CDR3 DNA reads as TGCGCCAGCAGCTTAGACAGGGGTCGGAGCCAAGAGACCCAGTACTTC.